These 30 T cell receptor beta chains were all obtained from the same sample, sequenced in a study of OX40 agonist ivuxolimab in advanced cancers. The protocol was immunoSEQ multiplex PCR, while the TCRdb copy is restricted to in-frame clones and leaves out a portion. The profile shows about 98,000 clones, 93% of them singletons. The material sequenced was CD4+ or CD8+ T cells sorted from blood, taken in a trial of the OX40 agonist ivuxolimab. The receptor source for this set is an adult with an advanced solid tumor such as melanoma, head and neck, liver or kidney cancer.

The chain joins TRBV6-5 to TRBJ2-3; the D gene could be TRBD1 or TRBD2 (6 bases each). From germline, CDR1 is MNHEY and CDR2 SVGAGI. V was clipped by 6 bases and J by 6 bases, with 16 bases between them. The CDR3 totals 14 residues. The chain's CDR3 is CASRPGAYTDTQYF. DNA for the CDR3: TGTGCCAGCAGGCCGGGGGCGTACACGGATACGCAGTATTTT.

This chain links TRBV4-3 with TRBJ2-3; weak D call: TRBD2 (6 bases). Trimming took 0 bases from V and 7 from J, leaving 20 bases between them. CDR3 size: 17 residues. The germline V gene has CDR1 LGHNA and CDR2 YSLEER. The chain's CDR3 is CASSQDMGGGLSNTQYF. The CDR3 nucleotides are TGCGCCAGCAGCCAAGATATGGGCGGCGGACTATCTAATACGCAGTATTTT.

CDR3 protein: CASSYQFHNSPLHF. Written as DNA, the CDR3 is TGTGCCAGCAGTTACCAGTTCCATAATTCACCCCTCCACTTT. This sequence joins TRBV6-5 and TRBJ1-6; D not resolved. The CDR3 spans 14 residues. The V end was cut by 2 bases, the J end by 5 bases, with 7 bases between. Germline loops: CDR1 MNHEY, CDR2 SVGAGI.

V usage is TRBV18 and J usage is TRBJ1-1, with 7 bases aligning to TRBD1. V trimming: 0 bases; J trimming: 2 bases; junction bases outside the gene matches: 12. CDR1 and CDR2 from the germline V gene are KGHSH and LQKENI. The CDR3 sequence is 18 residues long. The CDR3 protein is CASSPPGQSRSLNTEAFF. CDR3 in DNA: TGTGCCAGCTCACCACCGGGACAGTCCCGCTCTTTAAACACTGAAGCTTTCTTT.

This chain links TRBV27 with TRBJ1-2, with a possible D match to TRBD1 (6 bases). Trimming cost V 5 bases and J 7 bases, with 17 bases left between them. Germline CDR1 reads MNHEY; CDR2 reads SMNVEV (reference sequence). This CDR3 region has 14 residues. CDR3 sequence: CASSPYRGAGGYTF. As DNA, the CDR3 is TGTGCCAGCAGTCCATATCGGGGGGCGGGTGGCTACACCTTC.

The chain carries TRBV19 and TRBJ2-1; 9 nucleotides agree with TRBD1. The V gene end was trimmed by 1 base and the J gene end by 5 bases; junction bases not matched to a gene: 6. Germline CDR1 and CDR2: LNHDA and SQIVND (reference sequence). The CDR3 has 16 residues. Here the CDR3 DNA reads TGTGCCAGTAGTATAGGCGGACAGGGGAGGCACAATGAGCAGTTCTTC. Its translation is CASSIGGQGRHNEQFF.

This clone was detected only once. The chain recombines TRBV15 with TRBJ2-3, with D unresolved. CDR1 is LNHNV, CDR2 YYDKDF, per germline (reference sequence). V lost 0 bases and J lost 6, with 10 bases in between. The length of the CDR3 is 14 residues. The CDR3 DNA follows: TGTGCCACCAGCAGAGATTCTCCCAGTGATACGCAGTATTTT. Encoded protein: CATSRDSPSDTQYF.

This clone was found once. The chain has TRBV9 and TRBJ1-5; no firm D call. Germline V gene sequence: CDR1 SGDLS, CDR2 YYNGEE. The CDR3 consists of 15 residues. V lost 0 bases to trimming and J lost 5 bases, with 12 bases between them. CDR3 in DNA: TGTGCCAGCAGCGTAGACGTGGGCCCATATCAGCCCCAGCATTTT. Protein product: CASSVDVGPYQPQHF.

In nucleotides, the CDR3 is TGTGCCTGGAAAACCTACACTGAAGCTTTCTTT. It codes for CAWKTYTEAFF. V gene TRBV30 combines with J gene TRBJ1-1; D gene uncertain. Germline V gene data show CDR1 as GTSNPN and CDR2 as SVGIG (reference sequence). V was cut by 4 bases and J by 3 bases, with 6 bases left in between. The CDR3 contains 11 residues.

The V call is TRBV29-1, the J call TRBJ2-3, with 11 nucleotides matching TRBD2. V lost 3 bases and J lost 6; bases outside the gene matches: 11. Looked up from germline, CDR1 is SQVTM and CDR2 is ANQGSEA. The CDR3 spans 16 residues. CDR3 amino acids: CSVDGRSGRGGDTQYF. CDR3 DNA: TGCAGCGTTGATGGCCGTAGCGGGAGGGGCGGGGATACGCAGTATTTT.

In this sample, this clone turned up once. The genes are TRBV6-1 and TRBJ2-7, with D unclear. Per the germline V gene, CDR1 is MNHNS and CDR2 is SASEGT. CDR3 length: 11 residues. V shed 7 bases and J shed 4 bases, with 8 bases lying between them. This CDR3 is CASKIPYEQYV. DNA for the CDR3: TGTGCCAGCAAAATCCCATACGAGCAGTACGTC.

The rearrangement joins TRBV15 to TRBJ2-3; D remains unclear. The V gene's germline CDR1 is LNHNV and CDR2 YYDKDF (reference sequence). This CDR3 is built from 15 residues. Trimming pared 1 base from V and 6 bases from J, leaving 14 bases between. In nucleotides, the CDR3 is TGTGCCACCAGCAGAGTTATCCATCTTAAGGATACGCAGTATTTT. Translating it yields CATSRVIHLKDTQYF.

The chain joins TRBV6-6 to TRBJ2-1; no clear D. The CDR3 spans 11 residues. Germline assignment: CDR1 MNHNY and CDR2 SVGAGI (reference sequence). V gave up 2 bases and J gave up 13 bases, with 9 bases separating them. CDR3 sequence reads: CASSYGTPQFF. CDR3 coding DNA: TGTGCCAGCAGTTACGGTACCCCACAGTTCTTC.

This clone was detected only once. The chain has TRBV2 and TRBJ2-3; 8 bases match TRBD2. The CDR3 covers 14 residues. Per the germline V gene, CDR1 is SNHLY and CDR2 is FYNNEI. Trimming took 4 bases from V and 3 from J; bases not matched to a gene: 3. Here the CDR3 DNA reads TGTGCCAGCAGTGTGGGGACTAGGACAGATACGCAGTATTTT. Protein product: CASSVGTRTDTQYF.

The chain employs TRBV14 and TRBJ2-1; 7 bases align to TRBD2. The germline V gene has CDR1 SGHDN and CDR2 FVKESK. CDR3 size: 15 residues. The V and J ends lost 4 bases and 10 bases, in that order; junction bases with no gene match: 13. The CDR3 is CASSRLGVREGEQFF. CDR3 sequence (DNA): TGTGCCAGCAGCCGATTGGGCGTGAGGGAGGGGGAGCAGTTCTTC.

The rearrangement joins TRBV5-1 to TRBJ2-1; perhaps TRBD2 as D (6 bases). CDR1 and CDR2 (germline): SGHRS, YFSETQ. V dropped 5 bases and J dropped 3 bases, with 12 bases sitting between them. This CDR3 comprises 14 residues. As DNA, the CDR3 is TGCGCCAGCAGGGGAGGCCTAAACTACAATGAGCAGTTCTTC. It translates to CASRGGLNYNEQFF.

This clone showed up just a few times. This sequence joins TRBV19 and TRBJ1-2, with 7 bases matching TRBD1. V was pared by 4 bases and J by 5 bases, with 7 bases of the junction left unmatched. The CDR3 has 14 amino acids. Germline lookup yields CDR1 LNHDA and CDR2 SQIVND (reference sequence). The CDR3 DNA sequence: TGTGCCAGTAGTAGGGACAGCCGACCTTATGGCTACACCTTC. It translates to CASSRDSRPYGYTF. The full variable domain, with the rest looked up from reference TRBV19 and TRBJ1-2, is DGGITQSPKYLFRKEGQNVTLSCEQNLNHDAMYWYRQDPGQGLRLIYYSQIVNDFQKGDIAEGYSVSREKKESFPLTVTSAQKNPTAFYLCASSRDSRPYGYTFGSGTRLTVV.

V usage is TRBV30 and J usage is TRBJ1-5; 7 nucleotides align to TRBD1. The CDR3 is 14 residues long. Germline V gives CDR1 GTSNPN, CDR2 SVGIG (reference sequence). The CDR3, as DNA: TGTGCTGCGACAGGGTTAAATAGCAATCAGCCCCAGCATTTT. Its protein is CAATGLNSNQPQHF.

J is TRBJ2-6 and V is TRBV28; D gene uncertain. The CDR3 loop spans 13 amino acids. Between the trimmed V and J ends, which lost 8 bases and 0 bases, there was a span of 5 bases. Germline V gene sequence: CDR1 MDHEN, CDR2 SYDVKM. The CDR3 region has the DNA TGTGCCAGCCAACTCTCTGGGGCCAACGTCCTGACTTTC. The encoded protein is CASQLSGANVLTF. Together with reference TRBV28 and TRBJ2-6, the CDR3 gives the full variable domain: DVKVTQSSRYLVKRTGEKVFLECVQDMDHENMFWYRQDPGLGLRLIYFSYDVKMKEKGDIPEGYSVSREKKERFSLILESASTNQTSMYLCASQLSGANVLTFGAGSRLTVL.

For this clone: Different DNA sequences within this sample yield the same CDR3. The CDR3 here is CASSVDRGETQYF. In nucleotides, the CDR3 is TGTGCCAGCAGCGTAGACCGAGGAGAGACCCAGTACTTC. V is TRBV9 and J is TRBJ2-5; D call uncertain. Between the trimmed V and J ends, which lost 0 bases and 4 bases, there was a span of 7 bases. Looked up from germline, CDR1 is SGDLS and CDR2 is YYNGEE. The length of the CDR3 is 13 residues.

V is TRBV11-3 and J is TRBJ2-1; perhaps D is TRBD1 or TRBD2 (6 bases each). The CDR3 sequence is 15 residues long. Looked up from germline, CDR1 is SGHNT and CDR2 is YENEEA. With 6 bases removed from V and 1 base from J, the gap between germline ends came to 13 bases. The CDR3 coding sequence is TGTGCCAGCAGTCTCCGGGGGCAATCCTACAATGAGCAGTTCTTC. This encodes CASSLRGQSYNEQFF.

This chain uses TRBV11-3 with TRBJ2-4, with D perhaps TRBD2 (6 bases). Looked up from germline, CDR1 is SGHNT and CDR2 is YENEEA. Trimming shortened V by 1 base and J by 7 bases, and 14 bases separated the two germline ends. The CDR3 totals 15 residues. The DNA for the CDR3 is TGTGCCAGCAGCTTAGTCACGGGACTGGGGAACATTCAGTACTTC. It specifies CASSLVTGLGNIQYF.

The chain joins TRBV19 to TRBJ2-3, with a tentative D call TRBD2 (6 bases). V was cut by 8 bases and J by 2 bases, with 14 bases left in between. The CDR3 spans 14 residues. The germline gives CDR1 LNHDA, CDR2 SQIVND (reference sequence). The CDR3 DNA follows: TGTGCCAGTTGGGGGAGGCATTCCACAGATACGCAGTATTTT. This translates into CASWGRHSTDTQYF.

The chain has TRBV6-6 and TRBJ1-5; D possibly corresponds to TRBD1 (6 bases). The CDR3 is made up of 14 amino acids. Germline V gene sequence: CDR1 MNHNY, CDR2 SVGAGI (reference sequence). With 6 bases removed from V and 3 bases from J, the gap between germline ends came to 12 bases. The CDR3 is CASSPGQFNQPQHF. DNA for the CDR3: TGTGCCAGCAGCCCCGGACAGTTCAATCAGCCCCAGCATTTT.

The chain recombines TRBV2 with TRBJ2-7; no firm D call. The CDR3 consists of 12 residues. The germline V gene has CDR1 SNHLY and CDR2 FYNNEI. V was trimmed by 2 bases and J by 3 bases, leaving 5 bases between them. CDR3: CASSEYSYEQYV. The CDR3 DNA sequence: TGTGCCAGCAGTGAATACAGCTACGAGCAGTACGTC.

This clone was observed once. The CDR3 nucleotides are TGTGCCACCGGGGAGCGGTACGGCAATCAGCCCCAGCATTTT. Translating it yields CATGERYGNQPQHF. The V call is TRBV19, the J call TRBJ1-5, with no clear D. There are 14 residues in the CDR3. V was cut by 10 bases and J by 2 bases, with 15 bases left in between. Germline CDR1 is LNHDA and CDR2 is SQIVND (reference sequence).

V and J are TRBV4-2 and TRBJ2-2; D uncertain. The germline V gene has CDR1 LGHNA and CDR2 YNFKEQ. V was pared by 0 bases and J by 0 bases, with 2 bases between. This CDR3 is built from 14 residues. The CDR3 loop reads CASSQEANTGELFF. The CDR3, as DNA: TGTGCCAGCAGCCAAGAGGCGAACACCGGGGAGCTGTTTTTT.

This chain connects TRBV30 to TRBJ1-1; TRBD1 aligns across 11 bases. Germline V gene sequence: CDR1 GTSNPN, CDR2 SVGIG (reference sequence). The CDR3 spans 15 residues. V was pared by 3 bases and J by 4 bases, with 7 bases of the junction left unmatched. CDR3 amino acids: CAWRSLGTGGTEAFF. CDR3 DNA: TGTGCCTGGAGGTCGCTCGGGACAGGGGGCACTGAAGCTTTCTTT.

On this clone: The same CDR3 arises from other DNA sequences in this sample as well. V usage is TRBV9 and J usage is TRBJ2-3; 11 positions match TRBD2. Trimming cost V 2 bases and J 1 base; bases outside gene matches: 3. Looked up from germline, CDR1 is SGDLS and CDR2 is YYNGEE. There are 16 residues in the CDR3. CDR3: CASSVLGLAGTDTQYF. The CDR3 DNA reads as TGTGCCAGCAGCGTCCTGGGACTAGCGGGCACAGATACGCAGTATTTT.

This chain uses TRBV5-1 with TRBJ2-7; 9 bases line up with TRBD2. V was clipped by 0 bases and J by 6 bases; unmatched bases: 7. There are 15 residues in the CDR3. The germline V gene encodes CDR1 SGHRS and CDR2 YFSETQ. The DNA for the CDR3 is TGCGCCAGCAGCTTGGAGGCTAGCGGGGTGGGCGAGCAGTACTTC. It translates to CASSLEASGVGEQYF.